These 29 T cell receptor beta chains were all obtained from the same sample, sequenced in a study of blood T cell repertoires in COVID-19. The table came from immunoSEQ multiplex PCR; TCRdb's copy has only in-frame clones and leaves some out. Of 270,000 or so clones in the sample, 82% were seen once. The specimen sequenced was peripheral blood. These receptors were obtained from a woman aged 18-29 years with acute or convalescent COVID-19.

This clone was counted only a few times. The chain recombines TRBV10-1 with TRBJ1-1; tentatively, D is TRBD1 (6 bases). The CDR3 loop spans 14 amino acids. Trimming removed 5 bases from V and 2 bases from J, with 12 bases in between. CDR1 WNHNN and CDR2 SYGVQD come from the germline V gene (reference sequence). CDR3 in amino acids: CASSKGTPNTEAFF. The CDR3 bases are TGCGCCAGCAGTAAAGGGACACCCAACACTGAAGCTTTCTTT.

J is TRBJ1-5 and V is TRBV6-6; D unresolved. The CDR3 runs 15 residues. Germline loops: CDR1 MNHNY, CDR2 SVGAGI (reference sequence). Trimming removed 2 bases from V and 0 bases from J, with 8 bases in between. CDR3 sequence: CASSYAQDSNQPQHF. As DNA, the CDR3 is TGTGCCAGCAGTTACGCCCAGGATAGCAATCAGCCCCAGCATTTT.

This chain links TRBV9 with TRBJ2-1; 10 bases map to TRBD1. Trimming cost V 4 bases and J 3 bases; bases outside gene matches: 7. Per germline, CDR1 SGDLS and CDR2 YYNGEE. This CDR3 comprises 16 residues. CDR3 bases: TGTGCCAGCAGCTCCGGGACAGGGGAGAACTACAATGAGCAGTTCTTC. This translates into CASSSGTGENYNEQFF.

This clone was found a few times. J is TRBJ1-1 and V is TRBV29-1, with D perhaps TRBD1 (6 bases). V was cut by 4 bases and J by 0 bases, with 18 bases left in between. The CDR3 is 16 amino acids. Germline assignment: CDR1 SQVTM and CDR2 ANQGSEA. The CDR3 protein is CSVGVGQGSMNTEAFF. CDR3 DNA: TGCAGCGTTGGGGTCGGGCAGGGGTCAATGAACACTGAAGCTTTCTTT.

This clone was recorded once. This chain links TRBV28 with TRBJ2-2; 7 bases are a match to TRBD2. CDR1 MDHEN and CDR2 SYDVKM come from the germline V gene. V shed 6 bases, J shed 7 bases, and the junction held 11 bases outside the gene matches. CDR3 size: 15 residues. The CDR3 protein is CASSPSGTTGGELFF. The CDR3 DNA reads TGTGCCAGCAGCCCCTCCGGGACTACTGGCGGGGAGCTGTTTTTT.

About this clone itself: A read error may produce the germline difference seen at one junction end. The V and J genes are TRBV12-3 or TRBV12-4 and TRBJ2-7, with 8 positions matching TRBD1. This CDR3 has 12 amino acids. Here the CDR3 reads CASSLARTGKNF. The DNA of the CDR3 is TGTGCCAGCAGTTTAGCTAGGACAGGGAAGAACTTC.

The chain recombines TRBV5-1 with TRBJ2-7, with 11 bases matching TRBD2. CDR1 is SGHRS, CDR2 YFSETQ, per germline. The J segment lost 5 bases and the V segment lost 0 bases, leaving 7 bases of the junction unmatched. The CDR3 extends over 16 amino acids. CDR3 amino acids: CASSLGPPSGRNEQYF. CDR3 DNA sequence: TGCGCCAGCAGCTTGGGTCCGCCTAGCGGGAGGAACGAGCAGTACTTC.

The V call is TRBV5-4, the J call TRBJ2-7; 10 bases are a match to TRBD2. The CDR3 length is 15 residues. V was clipped by 4 bases and J by 5 bases; unmatched bases: 9. The germline CDR1 and CDR2 sequences are SGHNT and YYREEE (reference sequence). For the CDR3, the DNA is TGTGCCAGCAGCCGGGAGGTAGCGGGAGGTCACGAGCAGTACTTC. Residues: CASSREVAGGHEQYF.

The V gene is TRBV5-1, the J gene TRBJ2-7; no clear D gene. The germline V gene has CDR1 SGHRS and CDR2 YFSETQ. CDR3 length: 13 amino acids. V was shortened by 0 bases and J by 3 bases, with 7 bases between the two germline ends. CDR3: CASSLGLLYEQYF. CDR3 DNA sequence: TGCGCCAGCAGCTTGGGACTTCTCTACGAGCAGTACTTC.

The chain has TRBV24-1 and TRBJ2-2; 10 bases match TRBD2. V shed 4 bases and J 1 base; nucleotides not matched to a gene: 2. This CDR3 spans 16 amino acids. Germline lookup yields CDR1 KGHDR and CDR2 SFDVKD. The CDR3 sequence: CATSDRTSGNTGELFF. The DNA for the CDR3 is TGTGCCACCAGTGACCGGACTAGCGGGAACACCGGGGAGCTGTTTTTT.

DNA for the CDR3: TGTGCCAGCGGGCTAACGGGAGGGTACAATGAGCAGTTCTTC. This translates into CASGLTGGYNEQFF. The chain is built from TRBV25-1 and TRBJ2-1, with 8 bases identical to TRBD2. CDR1 is MGHDK, CDR2 SYGVNS, per germline. The junction had 7 bases not matched to a gene; V was cut back by 8 bases and J by 4 bases. This CDR3 spans 14 amino acids.

The J gene is TRBJ2-7, the V gene TRBV28; tentative D call: TRBD1 (5 bases). Germline V gene data show CDR1 as MDHEN and CDR2 as SYDVKM. The CDR3 has 13 amino acids. Trimming removed 5 bases from V and 5 bases from J, with 13 bases in between. CDR3 in DNA: TGTGCCAGCAGTCCCCAGGGAAGCCACGAGCAGTACTTC. Protein: CASSPQGSHEQYF.

The J gene is TRBJ2-5, the V gene TRBV6-5, with D possibly being TRBD1 (6 bases). The CDR3 sequence is 16 residues long. The germline gives CDR1 MNHEY, CDR2 SVGAGI. Between the trimmed V and J ends, which lost 0 bases and 4 bases, there was a span of 15 bases. The CDR3 loop is CASSYSKRKGGETQYF. In DNA form, the CDR3 reads TGTGCCAGCAGTTACTCGAAGAGGAAAGGGGGAGAGACCCAGTACTTC.

This clone was observed a single time. This chain uses TRBV28 with TRBJ2-3; a weak D match, TRBD1 (5 bases). Trimming left V 5 bases short and J 1 base short, with 7 bases between. There are 13 residues in the CDR3. Germline V gives CDR1 MDHEN, CDR2 SYDVKM. CDR3 sequence (DNA): TGTGCCAGCAGTACACAGGGCACAGATACGCAGTATTTT. Amino acids: CASSTQGTDTQYF.

CDR3 sequence (DNA): TGTGCCAGCAGCCAATCTACCGGGAGGGGCGAGCAGTACTTC. It encodes CASSQSTGRGEQYF. The V and J genes are TRBV16 and TRBJ2-7; TRBD2 matches at 8 bases. This CDR3 comprises 14 residues. The germline gives CDR1 KGHSY, CDR2 FQNENV. V gave up 0 bases and J gave up 6 bases; unmatched junction bases: 4.

The CDR3 protein is CASSGVPPGETEAFF. The CDR3 DNA is TGTGCCAGCTCGGGGGTGCCACCGGGGGAGACTGAAGCTTTCTTT. The V gene is TRBV18, the J gene TRBJ1-1, with D possibly being TRBD1 (5 bases). Trimming pared 6 bases from V and 5 bases from J, leaving 19 bases between. Per germline, CDR1 KGHSH and CDR2 LQKENI. This CDR3 has 15 residues.

This chain links TRBV30 with TRBJ2-2; TRBD2 aligns across 9 bases. V lost 0 bases, J lost 6 bases, and 11 bases stayed unmatched. The CDR3 totals 17 residues. Germline-derived CDR1 and CDR2 are GTSNPN and SVGIG (reference sequence). CDR3: CAWSVPGAGGVAGELFF. The CDR3 nucleotides read TGTGCCTGGAGTGTACCGGGGGCGGGAGGGGTCGCCGGGGAGCTGTTTTTT.

The rearrangement uses TRBV19 and TRBJ2-4, with TRBD2 identical over 11 bases. With V trimmed by 8 bases and J by 8 bases, 11 bases remained unmatched. Germline CDR1 and CDR2: LNHDA and SQIVND (reference sequence). The CDR3 is 15 amino acids. This chain's CDR3 is CASETSGNDGDIQYF. The CDR3 DNA sequence: TGTGCCAGTGAGACTAGCGGGAACGACGGGGACATTCAGTACTTC.

The chain recombines TRBV7-2 with TRBJ2-3; possible D gene TRBD1, 5 bases. This CDR3 is 16 amino acids long. Germline V gene lookup returns CDR1 SGHTA and CDR2 FQGNSA. Trimming left V 2 bases short and J 1 base short, with 13 bases between. CDR3 loop: CASSLYWGPGTDTQYF. CDR3 DNA sequence: TGTGCCAGCAGCTTATATTGGGGCCCGGGCACAGATACGCAGTATTTT.

The sample holds one count of this clone. Here the CDR3 reads CASSYLQGARDSPLHF. CDR3 nucleotides: TGTGCCAGCAGTTACTTGCAGGGGGCGCGGGATTCACCCCTCCACTTT. The chain recombines TRBV6-2 or TRBV6-3 with TRBJ1-6; TRBD1 aligns across 8 bases. After removal of 1 base from V and 8 bases from J, the junction contained 7 bases not matched to a gene. Germline assignment: CDR1 MNHEY and CDR2 SVGEGT. This CDR3 spans 16 amino acids.

The genes are TRBV13 and TRBJ2-1, with 7 bases fitting TRBD1. Per the germline V gene, CDR1 is PRHDT and CDR2 is FYEKMQ (reference sequence). The CDR3 loop spans 16 amino acids. Unmatched junction bases numbered 6, after V lost 1 base and J lost 3 bases. Here the CDR3 DNA reads TGTGCCAGCAGCTTAGCCGGGACAGAAAACTACAATGAGCAGTTCTTC. It translates to CASSLAGTENYNEQFF. Variable domain in full (rest from reference TRBV13 and TRBJ2-1): AAGVIQSPRHLIKEKRETATLKCYPIPRHDTVYWYQQGPGQDPQFLISFYEKMQSDKGSIPDRFSAQQFSDYHSELNMSSLELGDSALYFCASSLAGTENYNEQFFGPGTRLTVL.

The chain recombines TRBV7-9 with TRBJ1-1; D call uncertain. CDR1 and CDR2 (germline): SEHNR, FQNEAQ (reference sequence). Trimming stripped 4 bases from V and 11 bases from J, with 11 bases between. CDR3 size: 11 residues. CDR3 protein: CASSSPLGAFF. The CDR3 DNA is TGTGCCAGCAGCTCCCCGCTCGGGGCTTTCTTT.

This chain uses TRBV24-1 with TRBJ2-5; D unresolved. CDR3 size: 16 residues. V was cut by 1 base and J by 0 bases, with 11 bases left in between. CDR1 is KGHDR and CDR2 is SFDVKD in the germline V gene. CDR3 sequence (DNA): TGTGCCACCAGTGATTTAGGCAGCGAGGACCAAGAGACCCAGTACTTC. Translation: CATSDLGSEDQETQYF.

The J gene is TRBJ2-7, the V gene TRBV23-1; D not resolved. Being an ORF, TRBV23-1 has a function that is uncertain. Trimming shortened V by 2 bases and J by 0 bases, and 8 bases separated the two germline ends. The CDR3 covers 14 residues. The CDR3 loop reads CASSQIVPSYEQYF. The CDR3 bases are TGCGCCAGCAGTCAAATAGTGCCCTCCTACGAGCAGTACTTC.

The V and J genes are TRBV4-1 and TRBJ2-3; 7 bases fit TRBD1. The CDR3 sequence is 18 residues long. Germline CDR1 is MGHRA and CDR2 is YSYEKL. V was pared by 4 bases and J by 2 bases, with 15 bases of the junction left unmatched. CDR3 residues: CASSRGQPGAEYTDTQYF. For the CDR3, the DNA is TGCGCCAGCAGCCGGGGACAGCCAGGGGCGGAATACACAGATACGCAGTATTTT.

CDR3 in amino acids: CATSFRAGGSPYEQYF. The CDR3 coding sequence is TGTGCCACCAGCTTCCGGGCGGGGGGGTCTCCCTACGAGCAGTACTTC. The chain couples TRBV15 to TRBJ2-7, with 9 nucleotides matching TRBD2. Unmatched junction bases numbered 10, after V lost 5 bases and J lost 2 bases. Germline CDR1 is LNHNV and CDR2 is YYDKDF (reference sequence). This CDR3 has 16 amino acids. Looking up the rest from reference TRBV15 and TRBJ2-7 gives the full variable domain: DAMVIQNPRYQVTQFGKPVTLSCSQTLNHNVMYWYQQKSSQAPKLLFHYYDKDFNNEADTPDNFQSRRPNTSFCFLDIRSPGLGDTAMYLCATSFRAGGSPYEQYFGPGTRLTVT.

The chain recombines TRBV4-1 with TRBJ1-1; D call uncertain. This CDR3 comprises 15 residues. In germline, CDR1 is MGHRA, CDR2 YSYEKL. Trimming removed 3 bases at V and 3 bases at J, with 14 bases between. Here the CDR3 DNA reads TGCGCCAGCAGCCACCTAGACCCCGGGGACACTGAAGCTTTCTTT. It is translated as CASSHLDPGDTEAFF.

The chain uses TRBV13 and TRBJ2-7; D gene ambiguous. The ends were cut back, 5 bases at V and 0 bases at J, with 20 bases in the middle. Germline V gene lookup returns CDR1 PRHDT and CDR2 FYEKMQ (reference sequence). CDR3 length: 17 residues. CDR3 nucleotide sequence: TGTGCCAGCAGCCACACGAGCAGGTTTGCGAGCTCCTACGAGCAGTACTTC. Amino acid sequence: CASSHTSRFASSYEQYF.

V is TRBV4-3 and J is TRBJ1-1; D unresolved. The CDR3 length is 16 residues. Trimming pared 1 base from V and 1 base from J, leaving 13 bases between. The germline gives CDR1 LGHNA, CDR2 YSLEER. The CDR3 DNA sequence: TGCGCCAGCAGCCAAGTCCGCGGGGAGGGGAACACTGAAGCTTTCTTT. The encoded protein is CASSQVRGEGNTEAFF.